The TCR beta chain described here comes from a study of OX40 agonist ivuxolimab in advanced cancers. General study findings and limits: CD4+ T cells averaged fewer expanded clones than CD8+ T cells. Among patients with partial responses at 0.1-3.0 mg/kg, clonal expansion was among the lowest. Among the nonresponders, some also had low normalized T-cell clonal expansion.

Only in-frame clones appear in the TCRdb table, and some are missing; sequencing was by immunoSEQ multiplex PCR. The profile covers about 86,000 clones, with about 90% appearing a single time and approximately 9.3% taken by the ten largest. Germline CDR1 is MNHNY and CDR2 is SVGAGI (reference sequence). Trimming took 2 bases from V and 5 from J; bases not matched to a gene: 11. This CDR3 contains 16 residues. Worth noting for this clone: Its matching antigen is unknown.

J is TRBJ2-7 and V is TRBV6-6; TRBD1 aligns across 8 bases. The material sequenced was CD4+ or CD8+ T cells sorted from blood, taken in a trial of the OX40 agonist ivuxolimab. This clonotype originated in an adult with an advanced solid tumor such as melanoma, head and neck, liver or kidney cancer. The CDR3, as DNA: TGTGCCAGCAGTTACGCGACGGACAGGGCAGGGGACGAGCAGTACTTC. Amino acid sequence: CASSYATDRAGDEQYF.